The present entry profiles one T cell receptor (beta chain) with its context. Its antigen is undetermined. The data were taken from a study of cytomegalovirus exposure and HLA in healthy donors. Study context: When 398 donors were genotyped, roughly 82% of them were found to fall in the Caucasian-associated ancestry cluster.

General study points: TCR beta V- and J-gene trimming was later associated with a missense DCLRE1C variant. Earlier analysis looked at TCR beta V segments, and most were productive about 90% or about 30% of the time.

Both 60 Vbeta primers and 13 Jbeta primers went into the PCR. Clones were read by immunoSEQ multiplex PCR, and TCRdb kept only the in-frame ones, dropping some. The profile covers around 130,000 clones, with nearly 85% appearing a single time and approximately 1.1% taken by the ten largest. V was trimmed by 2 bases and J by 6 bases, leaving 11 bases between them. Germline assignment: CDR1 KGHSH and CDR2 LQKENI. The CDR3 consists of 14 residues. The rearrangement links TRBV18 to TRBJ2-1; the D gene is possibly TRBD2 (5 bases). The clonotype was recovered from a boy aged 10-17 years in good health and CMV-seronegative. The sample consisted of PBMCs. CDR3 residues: CASSPSLAPNEQFF. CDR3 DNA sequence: TGTGCCAGCTCACCATCCCTAGCACCCAATGAGCAGTTCTTC.